The next 6 T cell receptor beta chains were all read from a single sample in a study of T cell responses to AZD1222 COVID-19 vaccine. The method was immunoSEQ multiplex PCR; TCRdb's version includes in-frame clones alone and lacks a portion of them. There are about 57,000 clones in the sample; approximately 86% occur only once, and approximately 16% lies in the top ten. Sequencing used peripheral blood, obtained on day 0 of AZD1222 vaccination. These receptors originate from an adult in good health.

V gene TRBV25-1 combines with J gene TRBJ1-2, with 9 bases that match TRBD1. CDR3 length equals 14 residues. Germline CDR1 reads MGHDK; CDR2 reads SYGVNS. J gave up 3 bases and V 7 bases, and 6 bases lay outside the gene matches. The chain's CDR3 is CASNTGQGHYGYTF. Here the CDR3 DNA reads TGTGCCAGCAACACGGGACAGGGACACTATGGCTACACCTTC.

This clone was found many times. This CDR3 reads CASSPQGLASTGELFF. In DNA, the CDR3 is TGTGCCAGCAGCCCACAGGGACTAGCAAGCACCGGGGAGCTGTTTTTT. This rearrangement joins TRBV7-2 to TRBJ2-2, with 9 bases fitting TRBD2. The CDR3 is made up of 16 amino acids. Germline V gene data show CDR1 as SGHTA and CDR2 as FQGNSA. The V and J ends lost 5 bases and 4 bases, in that order; junction bases with no gene match: 8.

This CDR3 is CASTHSGRSIDIQYF. The CDR3 bases are TGTGCCAGCACTCACTCGGGGCGGTCAATAGACATTCAGTACTTC. This chain joins TRBV7-2 and TRBJ2-4; D could derive from TRBD1 or TRBD2 (5 bases each). Germline V lookup: CDR1 SGHTA, CDR2 FQGNSA. V lost 7 bases and J 8 bases, leaving 21 bases between the germline ends. This CDR3 is 15 amino acids long.

The chain is built from TRBV5-1 and TRBJ1-2, with a tentative D call TRBD1 (5 bases). Trimming took 2 bases from V and 4 from J, leaving 15 bases between them. The germline gives CDR1 SGHRS, CDR2 YFSETQ. The CDR3 extends over 15 amino acids. The CDR3, as DNA: TGCGCCAGCAGCTTAAAACGGGGGTCGGGCTATGGCTACACCTTC. This sequence encodes CASSLKRGSGYGYTF.

The chain recombines TRBV7-8 with TRBJ2-1; TRBD1 might be the D (6 bases). The V gene's germline CDR1 is SGHVS and CDR2 FQNEAQ. The CDR3 runs to 20 residues. Trimming cost V 2 bases and J 0 bases, with 23 bases left between them. CDR3 residues: CASSLSLLGGQLISYNEQFF. CDR3 DNA: TGTGCCAGCAGCTTAAGTTTACTTGGGGGCCAACTAATCTCCTACAATGAGCAGTTCTTC.

The chain carries TRBV19 and TRBJ1-5; D is unclear. Germline values: CDR1 LNHDA, CDR2 SQIVND (reference sequence). Trimming took off 1 base at V and 0 bases at J, with 16 bases between the two ends. The CDR3 runs to 18 residues. DNA of the CDR3: TGTGCCAGTAGTATAGGGACCATAGCGGGATATAGCAATCAGCCCCAGCATTTT. Amino acids: CASSIGTIAGYSNQPQHF. The entire variable domain, with the rest obtained from reference TRBV19 and TRBJ1-5, is as follows: DGGITQSPKYLFRKEGQNVTLSCEQNLNHDAMYWYRQDPGQGLRLIYYSQIVNDFQKGDIAEGYSVSREKKESFPLTVTSAQKNPTAFYLCASSIGTIAGYSNQPQHFGDGTRLSIL.